This TCR beta chain was identified during a study of blood T cell repertoires in COVID-19. V was pared by 7 bases and J by 3 bases, with 8 bases of the junction left unmatched. This CDR3 is built from 14 residues. Germline loops: CDR1 MNHEY, CDR2 SVGAGI. Repertoires were generated with immunoSEQ multiplex PCR, while TCRdb's copy carries only in-frame clones and drops some. The sample shows some 170,000 clones, roughly 87% of them seen only once. The origin of this receptor is a woman aged 45-65 years with acute or convalescent COVID-19. The chain couples TRBV6-5 to TRBJ1-1, with 7 bases matching TRBD1. The sequenced material came from peripheral blood. DNA of the CDR3: TGTGCCAGCACTAAACAGGGGTCGCACACTGAAGCTTTCTTT. It translates to CASTKQGSHTEAFF.